A selection of T cell receptor beta chains follows, all from one sample in a study of post-analysis software for immune sequencing data. TCRdb used MiXCR to reprocess the PCR reads, holding one entry per CDR3 protein. The sample lists 350,000 to 500,000 distinct CDR3 sequences, 39% seen once, with 6% to 9% in the top ten. The sample consisted of blood. The receptor set was obtained from a girl aged 2 to 10 with multiple sclerosis. The CDR3 runs from the conserved cysteine through the conserved F or W. A D gene is named only where the DNA matches it firmly. Clone size is stated in some rows and not others, as once, few, many or a class when expanded.

D,V,J,size,DNA,CDR3
.,TRBV11-2,TRBJ2-3,.,TGTGCCAGCAGCTTAGATAACCTAGCCCCGCGCACAGATACGCAGTATTTT,CASSLDNLAPRTDTQYF
.,TRBV29-1,TRBJ1-1,few,TGCAGCGTTGGCGGGCGGGTTTGGACTGAAGCTTTCTTT,CSVGGRVWTEAFF
.,TRBV9,TRBJ2-7,.,TGTGCCAGCAGCGTATCGGCTAGCTCCCACGAGCAGTACTTC,CASSVSASSHEQYF
.,TRBV4-1,TRBJ2-5,.,TGCGCCAGCAGCCAGCCTACGACTAGGGGGGAGACCCAGTACTTC,CASSQPTTRGETQYF
TRBD2,TRBV7-2,TRBJ2-1,.,TGTGCCAGCTCGACTAGCGGGGCCGTTGATGAGCAGTTCTTC,CASSTSGAVDEQFF
TRBD1,TRBV5-1,TRBJ1-2,.,TGCGCCAGCAGCTCGGAATCACAGGGGCTCTATGGCTACACCTTC,CASSSESQGLYGYTF
TRBD2,TRBV29-1,TRBJ2-1,.,TGCAGCGTTGAGGCGGGAGTAGTCTACAATGAGCAGTTCTTC,CSVEAGVVYNEQFF
.,TRBV4-3,TRBJ2-5,.,TGCGCCAGCAGCCACCGGAGAGGAGGGGAAGGTTCGGAGACCCAGTACTTC,CASSHRRGGEGSETQYF
.,TRBV2,TRBJ1-2,.,TGTGCCAGCAGGGATCGGGGGGCTAACTATGGCTACACCTTC,CASRDRGANYGYTF
TRBD1,TRBV27,TRBJ1-2,.,TGTGCCAGCTCGACAGGGCCCTATGACTACACCTTC,CASSTGPYDYTF
.,TRBV19,TRBJ2-5,.,TGTGCCAGTAGTATAAATTTCTTCGCGGGCCGGCAGACCCAGTACTTC,CASSINFFAGRQTQYF
.,TRBV7-3,TRBJ2-3,.,TGTGCCAGCAGCTTATACCCCAATGGACTGACACATACGCAGTATTTT,CASSLYPNGLTHTQYF
.,TRBV29-1,TRBJ1-6,few,TGCAGCGTTGCCTTTAGACAGGAATCACCCCTCCACTTT,CSVAFRQESPLHF
.,TRBV20-1,TRBJ2-7,.,TGCAGTGCTAGACGCGGGGTAGACAGTGAGCAGTACTTC,CSARRGVDSEQYF
.,TRBV4-2,TRBJ2-5,many,TGTGCCAGCAGCCAAGAAGTTGAGACAGAGCAGTACTTC,CASSQEVETEQYF
TRBD1,TRBV3-1,TRBJ2-3,few,TGTGCCAGCAGCCAAGATTTGGCGACAGGGGGAACGCAGTATTTT,CASSQDLATGGTQYF
TRBD1,TRBV29-1,TRBJ1-2,few,TGCAGTGTTGAAAGTGAGGGGACCGGGACAGGGAGGATTGGTGGCTACACCTTC,CSVESEGTGTGRIGGYTF
.,TRBV20-1,TRBJ2-1,few,TGCAGTGCTAGAGATACCTACACCGAGGGGATTTACAATGAGCAGTTCTTC,CSARDTYTEGIYNEQFF
TRBD2,TRBV11-2,TRBJ2-1,few,TGTGCCAGCAGCCTAAATCAGGCTAGCGGGGACAATGAGCAGTTCTTC,CASSLNQASGDNEQFF
.,TRBV10-3,TRBJ2-3,few,TGTGCCATCAGTGAGTCGGTTGGGAGGGGGCAAGATACGCAGTATTTT,CAISESVGRGQDTQYF
TRBD2,TRBV20-1,TRBJ2-1,.,TGCAGTGCTCTTAGCGGGGGACCCTACAATGAGCAGTTCTTC,CSALSGGPYNEQFF
TRBD1,TRBV19,TRBJ2-5,few,TGTGCCAGTAGTATAATGGGGACAGCTCAAGAGACCCAGTACTTC,CASSIMGTAQETQYF
TRBD1,TRBV5-1,TRBJ1-5,few,TGCGCCAGCAGCATCGGACAGGGACCAAATCAGCCCCAGCATTTT,CASSIGQGPNQPQHF
.,TRBV4-3,TRBJ2-1,.,TGCGCCAGCAGCCCCCCTCCCTATAGCGCGGGTGGCTACAATGAGCAGTTCTTC,CASSPPPYSAGGYNEQFF
.,TRBV7-9,TRBJ2-5,.,TGTGCCAGCAGCCCCCAAGGGGACCTCCAAGAGACCCAGTACTTC,CASSPQGDLQETQYF
TRBD1,TRBV4-2,TRBJ1-2,.,TGTGCCAGCAGCCAAGCCCCCTTTTTGTCGGGACAGCCTCGTCACACCTTC,CASSQAPFLSGQPRHTF
TRBD2,TRBV7-2,TRBJ2-7,many,TGTGCCAGCAGCTTAACACCGGCGGGAGGCCACGAGCAGTACTTC,CASSLTPAGGHEQYF
.,TRBV11-2,TRBJ2-7,.,TGTGCCAGCAGCTTAGCGGCTGGGCCCATCTCGAGCGAAGGCGAGCAGTACTTC,CASSLAAGPISSEGEQYF
TRBD2,TRBV4-2,TRBJ2-2,once,TGTGCCAGCAGCCAAGTCTTCGGGGGGGCCGACACCGGGGAGCTGTTTTTT,CASSQVFGGADTGELFF
TRBD2,TRBV7-6,TRBJ2-1,few,TGTGCCAGCAGCTTAGGCGGGAGGGCCGGTGAGCAGTTCTTC,CASSLGGRAGEQFF
.,TRBV5-1,TRBJ2-3,.,TGCGCCAGCAGGTCCGACGGGACTGTTTCTAGCACAGATACGCAGTATTTT,CASRSDGTVSSTDTQYF
.,TRBV5-1,TRBJ1-2,few,TGCGCCGGCAGCCCGCCTGTGGCTAACTATGGCTACACCTTC,CAGSPPVANYGYTF
TRBD1,TRBV28,TRBJ2-7,.,TGTGCCAGCAGTCCCCGGGACAGGGGGCCACGGTACGAGCAGTACTTC,CASSPRDRGPRYEQYF
TRBD1,TRBV7-9,TRBJ2-3,.,TGTGCCAGCAGCCACCTCCTAAGGACAGGGGGAATAGATACGCAGTATTTT,CASSHLLRTGGIDTQYF
.,TRBV4-1,TRBJ2-7,once,TGCGCCAGCAGCCAAGCGGAGCCCCCCAGCTACGAGCAGTACTTC,CASSQAEPPSYEQYF
.,TRBV20-1,TRBJ1-6,.,TGCAGTGCGGAACCGGGGGCGTCGGACTCACCCCTCCACTTT,CSAEPGASDSPLHF
TRBD2,TRBV7-8,TRBJ2-1,.,TGTGCCAGCACCACGACTAGCGGGACGAACTCCTACAATGAGCAGTTCTTC,CASTTTSGTNSYNEQFF
.,TRBV7-9,TRBJ1-5,.,TGTGCCAGCAGCTTCGGCCCGGGGGTTACAGGGAGCAATCAGCCCCAGCATTTT,CASSFGPGVTGSNQPQHF